This passage covers 18 T cell receptor beta chains from one sample sequenced in a study of cytomegalovirus exposure and HLA in healthy donors. The PCR had 60 Vbeta and 13 Jbeta primers. TCRdb's copy holds only in-frame clones and misses some; the assay was immunoSEQ multiplex PCR. The data show approximately 180,000 clones, 79% seen once. Material: PBMCs. The receptors here all came from a woman between 45 and 60 years old in good health and CMV-seronegative.

The chain links TRBV28 to TRBJ2-5; D is ambiguous. The DNA end lines up better with TRBJ2-7; the J call may be wrong. The CDR3 has 12 residues. CDR1 is MDHEN, CDR2 SYDVKM, per germline. The CDR3 nucleotides are TGTGCCAGCAGTTTAAGCTCCCTCGAGCAGTACTTC. Translated, it gives CASSLSSLEQYF.

The count of this clone is one. V is TRBV10-3 and J is TRBJ2-5, with D perhaps matching TRBD1 (6 bases). V was trimmed by 5 bases and J by 2 bases, leaving 9 bases between them. The CDR3 totals 13 residues. Germline V lookup: CDR1 ENHRY, CDR2 SYGVKD. CDR3 amino acids: CAISTQGQETQYF. As DNA, the CDR3 is TGTGCCATCAGTACGCAGGGGCAAGAGACCCAGTACTTC.

The V call is TRBV30, the J call TRBJ1-4; possibly TRBD1 for D (5 bases). Trimming took 0 bases from V and 8 from J, leaving 10 bases between them. From germline, CDR1 is GTSNPN and CDR2 SVGIG (reference sequence). The CDR3 has 13 amino acids. CDR3 region: CAWSVRTYEKLFF. For the CDR3, the DNA is TGTGCCTGGAGTGTACGGACATACGAAAAACTGTTTTTT.

The chain has TRBV2 and TRBJ2-7; no clear D. V lost 4 bases to trimming and J lost 3 bases, with 4 bases between them. This CDR3 is 11 amino acids long. The germline V gene encodes CDR1 SNHLY and CDR2 FYNNEI. The chain's CDR3 is CASSVRYEQYF. The CDR3 DNA follows: TGTGCCAGCAGTGTTCGCTACGAGCAGTACTTC.

This rearrangement joins TRBV10-3 to TRBJ2-1; D possibly corresponds to TRBD2 (6 bases). Germline V lookup: CDR1 ENHRY, CDR2 SYGVKD. There are 15 residues in the CDR3. Trimming pared 1 base from V and 6 bases from J, leaving 13 bases between. The CDR3 DNA sequence: TGTGCCATCAGTGAGTTGGAGGGCCAAGGCAATGAGCAGTTCTTC. Translated, it gives CAISELEGQGNEQFF.

V and J are TRBV5-6 and TRBJ2-3, with a tentative D call TRBD2 (7 bases). The CDR3 runs 14 residues. Germline V gene sequence: CDR1 SGHDT, CDR2 YYEEEE. Between the trimmed V and J ends, which lost 2 bases and 3 bases, there was a span of 10 bases. DNA for the CDR3: TGTGCCAGCAGCTTTCGGGGGGCGACAGATACGCAGTATTTT. Its protein product is CASSFRGATDTQYF.

The V call is TRBV19, the J call TRBJ2-1, with D possibly being TRBD2 (6 bases). This CDR3 is 15 amino acids long. V lost 5 bases to trimming and J lost 3 bases, with 14 bases between them. Germline assignment: CDR1 LNHDA and CDR2 SQIVND (reference sequence). DNA of the CDR3: TGTGCCAGTAGTTTCCGGGACTCAGTCTACAATGAGCAGTTCTTC. Translated: CASSFRDSVYNEQFF.

The J gene is TRBJ1-1, the V gene TRBV5-5, with D maybe TRBD1 (5 bases). CDR1 and CDR2 (germline): SGHKS, YYEKEE (reference sequence). The CDR3 runs 12 residues. Trimming left V 6 bases short and J 7 bases short, with 13 bases between. The CDR3 loop is CASTPGGGEAFF. CDR3 DNA sequence: TGTGCCAGCACCCCGGGGGGGGGTGAAGCTTTCTTT.

The V call is TRBV6-6, the J call TRBJ2-7; no definite D call. CDR1 is MNHNY, CDR2 SVGAGI, per germline (reference sequence). Trimming pared 4 bases from V and 2 bases from J, leaving 9 bases between. The CDR3 has 13 amino acids. DNA for the CDR3: TGTGCCAGCAGTTTGGGCTACGCCTACGAGCAGTACTTC. Residues: CASSLGYAYEQYF.

The CDR3 spells CASSDRGQVAPEQYF. In DNA, the CDR3 is TGTGCCAGCAGCGACAGGGGACAGGTCGCCCCCGAGCAGTACTTC. J is TRBJ2-7 and V is TRBV5-8; TRBD1 agrees at 8 bases. Trimming cost V 4 bases and J 6 bases; bases outside gene matches: 12. From germline, CDR1 is SGHTS and CDR2 YDEGEE. CDR3 size: 15 residues.

The CDR3 spells CASSHDRVARNGYTF. The DNA of the CDR3 is TGTGCCAGCAGCCACGACAGGGTGGCGAGGAATGGCTACACCTTC. V usage is TRBV5-6 and J usage is TRBJ1-2; 7 nucleotides match TRBD1. This CDR3 spans 15 amino acids. CDR1 is SGHDT, CDR2 YYEEEE, per germline. The V and J ends lost 4 bases and 6 bases, in that order; junction bases with no gene match: 12.

In DNA form, the CDR3 reads TGTGCCAGCAGCTTAGGCGGCGGGGGGAACACCGGGGAGCTGTTTTTT. Its protein product is CASSLGGGGNTGELFF. V usage is TRBV7-2 and J usage is TRBJ2-2; 7 bases are a match to TRBD2. The germline CDR1 and CDR2 sequences are SGHTA and FQGNSA. Unmatched junction bases numbered 3, after V lost 1 base and J lost 1 base. The CDR3 length is 16 residues.

The CDR3 bases are TGTGCCAGCAGTTACGGACAGGGGGCCAATGAAAAACTGTTTTTT. Translation gives CASSYGQGANEKLFF. The V gene is TRBV6-6, the J gene TRBJ1-4, with TRBD1 matching 11 bases. The germline gives CDR1 MNHNY, CDR2 SVGAGI (reference sequence). Germline trimming cut 2 bases from V and 5 bases from J; bases unmatched to any gene: 1. CDR3 size: 15 residues.

The V and J genes are TRBV6-5 and TRBJ1-5; D remains ambiguous. The V end was cut by 4 bases, the J end by 5 bases, with 9 bases between. Germline assignment: CDR1 MNHEY and CDR2 SVGAGI. This CDR3 has 13 residues. DNA of the CDR3: TGTGCCAGCAGTTCCACCCAGGATCAGCCCCAGCATTTT. Protein product: CASSSTQDQPQHF.

J is TRBJ1-2 and V is TRBV5-8; no clear D. The V gene's germline CDR1 is SGHTS and CDR2 YDEGEE. Trimming shortened V by 2 bases and J by 1 base, and 18 bases separated the two germline ends. This CDR3 has 17 amino acids. The CDR3 spells CASSFLSPMPSNYGYTF. In DNA, the CDR3 is TGTGCCAGCAGCTTCTTGTCCCCTATGCCGAGTAACTATGGCTACACCTTC.

In DNA form, the CDR3 reads TGTGCCAGCAGTCCCCTTCGGGGGATCAGCTCCTACGAGCAGTACTTC. This gives the protein CASSPLRGISSYEQYF. This chain links TRBV27 with TRBJ2-7, with D perhaps TRBD2 (6 bases). This CDR3 has 16 amino acids. The V end was cut by 5 bases, the J end by 0 bases, with 17 bases between. CDR1 is MNHEY, CDR2 SMNVEV, per germline (reference sequence).

The CDR3 bases are TGCGCCAGCAGCTGGACCGGGACTAGCGAGAATGAGCAGTTCTTC. It translates to CASSWTGTSENEQFF. The J gene is TRBJ2-1, the V gene TRBV5-1; 10 bases match TRBD2. Germline V gene sequence: CDR1 SGHRS, CDR2 YFSETQ. The V and J ends lost 3 bases and 7 bases, in that order; junction bases with no gene match: 7. The CDR3 totals 15 residues.

The V call is TRBV11-2, the J call TRBJ2-3; D is unclear. Germline values: CDR1 SGHAT, CDR2 FQNNGV. Trimming pared 1 base from V and 1 base from J, leaving 6 bases between. CDR3 size: 14 residues. The CDR3 loop reads CASSLGWRTDTQYF. The DNA of the CDR3 is TGTGCCAGCAGCTTAGGCTGGCGCACAGATACGCAGTATTTT.